The 24 T cell receptor beta chains reported below all come from one sample, sequenced in a study of somatic mutations in cytotoxic T cells in rheumatoid arthritis (dated by TCRdb to about 2017). The library was made by the immunoSEQ multiplex PCR assay. TCRdb stores this immuneACCESS table with in-frame sequences only. Part of the clones is absent; in the studies checked, under half of the shortfall reflects unresolved V genes, and no reason is known for the rest. The sample includes about 20,000 clones, with almost 85% observed a single time. Jointly, the top ten make up approximately 9.1% of the sample. Specimen: CD8+ T cells sorted from blood. Receptors originate from an adult with rheumatoid arthritis.

The chain couples TRBV6-1 to TRBJ2-2; D is uncertain. Trimming pared 3 bases from V and 5 bases from J, leaving 1 base between. The CDR3 extends over 11 amino acids. Per the germline V gene, CDR1 is MNHNS and CDR2 is SASEGT. CDR3 coding DNA: TGTGCCAGCAGTGAGACCGGGGAGCTGTTTTTT. Residues: CASSETGELFF.

This chain connects TRBV4-1 to TRBJ2-1, with TRBD2 matching over 7 bases. Germline V lookup: CDR1 MGHRA, CDR2 YSYEKL. Trimming removed 4 bases from V and 4 bases from J; junction bases left unmatched: 10. The CDR3 contains 16 residues. CDR3 nucleotide sequence: TGCGCCAGCAGCCGCAAGGGACTATCTAGGTACAATGAGCAGTTCTTC. This gives the protein CASSRKGLSRYNEQFF.

This sequence joins TRBV6-5 and TRBJ1-1; D not resolved. With 6 bases removed from V and 3 bases from J, the gap between germline ends came to 14 bases. Per the germline V gene, CDR1 is MNHEY and CDR2 is SVGAGI. This CDR3 comprises 14 residues. The CDR3 here is CASRKDTIDTEAFF. DNA for the CDR3: TGTGCCAGCAGGAAAGACACAATCGACACTGAAGCTTTCTTT.

The J gene is TRBJ1-1, the V gene TRBV27; D unclear. CDR1 is MNHEY, CDR2 SMNVEV, per germline (reference sequence). Trimming pared 2 bases from V and 0 bases from J, leaving 4 bases between. The CDR3 is 13 amino acids. CDR3 loop: CASSLKVNTEAFF. CDR3 in DNA: TGTGCCAGCAGTTTAAAAGTGAACACTGAAGCTTTCTTT.

This clone was recorded once. The J gene is TRBJ1-2, the V gene TRBV20-1, with unresolved D. Trimming took off 0 bases at V and 5 bases at J, with 4 bases between the two ends. From germline, CDR1 is DFQATT and CDR2 SNEGSKA (reference sequence). The CDR3 contains 11 residues. CDR3 amino acids: CSARDFYGYTF. The CDR3 coding sequence is TGCAGTGCTAGAGATTTTTATGGCTACACCTTC.

The genes are TRBV2 and TRBJ2-5; D not resolved. Per the germline V gene, CDR1 is SNHLY and CDR2 is FYNNEI. The CDR3 extends over 10 amino acids. Trimming took 8 bases from V and 10 from J, leaving 11 bases between them. The CDR3 DNA sequence: TGTGCCAGCGAAAGAACCTACCAGTACTTC. Residues: CASERTYQYF. Combining the CDR3 with reference TRBV2 and TRBJ2-5 gives the whole variable domain EPEVTQTPSHQVTQMGQEVILRCVPISNHLYFYWYRQILGQKVEFLVSFYNNEISEKSEIFDDQFSVERPDGSNFTLKIRSTKLEDSAMYFCASERTYQYFGPGTRLLVL.

The rearrangement uses TRBV7-8 and TRBJ2-1; possible D gene TRBD2, 7 bases. The CDR3 has 16 residues. Germline CDR1 reads SGHVS; CDR2 reads FQNEAQ. V lost 1 base, J lost 9 bases, and 19 bases lay in between. The CDR3 sequence is CASSLGEGHRKFEQFF. CDR3 in DNA: TGTGCCAGCAGCTTAGGGGAGGGACACAGGAAGTTTGAGCAGTTCTTC.

This clone appeared a few times. The genes are TRBV9 and TRBJ1-3; D remains ambiguous. The CDR3 length is 14 residues. Germline CDR1 is SGDLS and CDR2 is YYNGEE. The V gene lost 0 bases and the J gene lost 4 bases, with 8 bases spanning the gap. The CDR3 region is CASSVDGSGNTIYF. The CDR3 nucleotides are TGTGCCAGCAGCGTAGATGGGTCCGGAAACACCATATATTTT.

This chain joins TRBV4-1 and TRBJ2-1, with 8 bases identical to TRBD2. J gave up 8 bases and V 4 bases, and 13 bases lay outside the gene matches. In germline, CDR1 is MGHRA, CDR2 YSYEKL. The CDR3 loop spans 16 amino acids. CDR3 in DNA: TGCGCCAGCAGCCGTCTCTTCGGGGGGGCTGGGTATGAGCAGTTCTTC. Its protein is CASSRLFGGAGYEQFF.

The genes are TRBV9 and TRBJ2-1; D call uncertain. The germline gives CDR1 SGDLS, CDR2 YYNGEE. Trimming removed 0 bases from V and 2 bases from J, with 12 bases in between. The CDR3 has 16 residues. The CDR3 nucleotides read TGTGCCAGCAGCGTAGAAGGCCCCGGTACCTACAATGAGCAGTTCTTC. Translating it yields CASSVEGPGTYNEQFF.

The V and J genes are TRBV10-3 and TRBJ1-2; 7 bases fit TRBD1. The germline gives CDR1 ENHRY, CDR2 SYGVKD. J lost 0 bases, V lost 5 bases, and 6 bases had no gene match. CDR3 size: 15 residues. As DNA, the CDR3 is TGTGCCATCAGTTCCGAGACAGGGCCTAACTATGGCTACACCTTC. It encodes CAISSETGPNYGYTF.

The rearrangement links TRBV4-3 to TRBJ2-3, with D possibly being TRBD2 (7 bases). Between the trimmed V and J ends, which lost 0 bases and 2 bases, there was a span of 15 bases. This CDR3 is built from 17 residues. Germline V gives CDR1 LGHNA, CDR2 YSLEER. In nucleotides, the CDR3 is TGCGCCAGCAGCCAAGACCCGACGGGGGGCTACACAGATACGCAGTATTTT. Residues: CASSQDPTGGYTDTQYF.

The chain joins TRBV5-1 to TRBJ2-5; the D is unclear. The CDR3 is 11 amino acids. Germline CDR1 reads SGHRS; CDR2 reads YFSETQ. V was shortened by 6 bases and J by 4 bases, with 7 bases between the two germline ends. As DNA, the CDR3 is TGCGCCAGCACGTGGTCAGAGACCCAGTACTTC. Amino acids: CASTWSETQYF.

This chain links TRBV2 with TRBJ2-1; the D gene could be TRBD1 or TRBD2 (5 bases each). CDR1 is SNHLY and CDR2 is FYNNEI in the germline V gene. This CDR3 is 15 amino acids long. The V end lost 5 bases, the J end lost 0 bases, and 11 bases lay between the germline ends. CDR3 protein: CASSQGGGSYNEQFF. In DNA, the CDR3 is TGTGCCAGCAGTCAGGGTGGAGGCTCCTACAATGAGCAGTTCTTC.

The chain is built from TRBV4-3 and TRBJ1-5; D not resolved. V lost 0 bases and J lost 1, with 4 bases in between. The germline CDR1 and CDR2 sequences are LGHNA and YSLEER. There are 14 residues in the CDR3. The CDR3 DNA is TGCGCCAGCAGCCAAGACAGGAGCAATCAGCCCCAGCATTTT. It codes for CASSQDRSNQPQHF.

In this sample, this clone turned up a few times. The chain joins TRBV4-1 to TRBJ1-1; D gene uncertain. The V and J ends lost 1 base and 0 bases respectively, with 9 bases between them. Germline V gene lookup returns CDR1 MGHRA and CDR2 YSYEKL. The CDR3 has 15 residues. The CDR3 DNA sequence: TGCGCCAGCAGCCAAGGGCAGCATATGAACACTGAAGCTTTCTTT. The encoded protein is CASSQGQHMNTEAFF.

The chain combines TRBV4-3 with TRBJ2-3, with TRBD2 identical over 9 bases. The J segment lost 8 bases and the V segment lost 0 bases, leaving 9 bases of the junction unmatched. Germline CDR1 and CDR2: LGHNA and YSLEER. The CDR3 is 16 amino acids. This CDR3 is CASSQEIAGGRGTQYF. The CDR3 DNA follows: TGCGCCAGCAGCCAAGAGATCGCGGGGGGGAGAGGTACGCAGTATTTT.

V and J are TRBV30 and TRBJ1-1, with D unclear. V gave up 3 bases and J gave up 6 bases, with 11 bases separating them. The CDR3 extends over 12 amino acids. The germline gives CDR1 GTSNPN, CDR2 SVGIG (reference sequence). The CDR3 DNA sequence: TGTGCCTGGAGGCCTAGGGCCGCTGAAGCTTTCTTT. Encoded protein: CAWRPRAAEAFF.

The chain combines TRBV5-4 with TRBJ2-5; D gene ambiguous. Germline values: CDR1 SGHNT, CDR2 YYREEE (reference sequence). This CDR3 region has 14 residues. V shed 0 bases and J shed 5 bases, with 11 bases lying between them. The CDR3 coding sequence is TGTGCCAGCAGCTTGGAATTTATATTGGAGACCCAGTACTTC. It specifies CASSLEFILETQYF.

V is TRBV9 and J is TRBJ2-3; D gene unclear. The CDR3 consists of 13 residues. V lost 0 bases to trimming and J lost 1 base, with 3 bases between them. The V gene's germline CDR1 is SGDLS and CDR2 YYNGEE. The CDR3 sequence is CASSVGGTDTQYF. The CDR3 bases are TGTGCCAGCAGCGTAGGTGGCACAGATACGCAGTATTTT.

This chain links TRBV6-5 with TRBJ2-7; 10 bases are shared with TRBD2. The CDR3 covers 15 residues. After removal of 5 bases from V and 7 bases from J, the junction contained 11 bases not matched to a gene. From germline, CDR1 is MNHEY and CDR2 SVGAGI. Here the CDR3 DNA reads TGTGCCAGCAGTCCCTGGACTAGCGGAGGGGGGGAGCAGTACTTC. Amino acids: CASSPWTSGGGEQYF.

This chain joins TRBV4-1 and TRBJ2-1; 12 bases map to TRBD2. Germline V lookup: CDR1 MGHRA, CDR2 YSYEKL. CDR3 length equals 18 residues. Unmatched junction bases numbered 15, after V lost 3 bases and J lost 9 bases. The CDR3 sequence: CASSHLTSGRWPLGEQFF. In DNA, the CDR3 is TGCGCCAGCAGCCACCTCACTAGCGGGAGGTGGCCTCTTGGTGAGCAGTTCTTC.

The rearrangement links TRBV7-6 to TRBJ2-2; D is perhaps TRBD1 or TRBD2 (5 bases each). Germline V CDR1 and CDR2: SGHVS, FNYEAQ. The V end was cut by 2 bases, the J end by 8 bases, with 15 bases between. This CDR3 has 15 residues. This CDR3 reads CASSLWAGTSGELFF. DNA of the CDR3: TGTGCCAGCAGCTTATGGGCAGGGACGTCGGGGGAGCTGTTTTTT.

The chain carries TRBV27 and TRBJ2-7; no reliable D call. Germline CDR1 MNHEY, CDR2 SMNVEV (reference sequence). The CDR3 has 13 residues. Trimming took off 3 bases at V and 0 bases at J, with 6 bases between the two ends. The CDR3 loop is CASSLVGSYEQYF. The CDR3 DNA sequence: TGTGCCAGCAGTTTGGTCGGCTCCTACGAGCAGTACTTC.